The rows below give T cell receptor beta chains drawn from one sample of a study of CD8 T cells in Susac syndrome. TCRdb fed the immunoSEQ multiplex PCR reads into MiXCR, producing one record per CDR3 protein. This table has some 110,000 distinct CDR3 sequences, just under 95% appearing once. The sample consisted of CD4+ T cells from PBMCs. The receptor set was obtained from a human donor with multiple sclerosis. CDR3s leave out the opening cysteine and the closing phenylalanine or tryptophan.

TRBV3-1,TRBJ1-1,ASSHGLNTEAF
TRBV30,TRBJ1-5,ACGASESNQPQH
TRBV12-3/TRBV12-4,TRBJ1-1,ASSLGGQGGEAEAF
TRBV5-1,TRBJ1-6,ASSPGGGLSPLH
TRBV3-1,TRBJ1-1,ASSHNRGRQAF
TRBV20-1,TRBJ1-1,SAAPRTGLNTEAF
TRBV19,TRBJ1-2,ASSSPRVAYGYT
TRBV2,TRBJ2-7,ASLRRGDSEQY
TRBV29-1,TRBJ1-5,SVATGTRDQPQH
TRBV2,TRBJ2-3,ASNRAGQNTDTQY
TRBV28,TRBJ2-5,ASRSPQGRETQY
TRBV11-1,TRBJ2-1,ASSSQPGLAGGDLPLRNEQF
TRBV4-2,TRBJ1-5,ASSHPNQPQH
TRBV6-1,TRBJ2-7,ASTLGFTHGGTYEQY
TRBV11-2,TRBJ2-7,ASSWGTPESPEQY
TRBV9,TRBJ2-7,ASSVSTSGVHEQY
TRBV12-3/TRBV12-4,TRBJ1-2,ASTPAWSKDGYT
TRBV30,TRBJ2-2,AWDTEADDTGELF
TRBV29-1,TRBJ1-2,SVLLQKGGYT
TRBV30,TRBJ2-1,AWSMTSGGGEQF
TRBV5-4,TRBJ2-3,ASSLDRRYTDTQY
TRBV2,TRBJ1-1,ASSEGGGEAF
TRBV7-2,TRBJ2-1,ASSLQQALYNEQF
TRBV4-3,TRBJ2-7,ASSQNLAQNSYEQY
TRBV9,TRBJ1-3,ASSRRGASSGNTIY
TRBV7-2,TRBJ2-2,ASSFTANTGELF
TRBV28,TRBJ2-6,ASSLRGASGANVLT
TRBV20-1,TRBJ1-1,SARGGLHTEAF
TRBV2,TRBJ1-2,ASTGDSGGYT
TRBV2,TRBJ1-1,ASSERLLNTEAF
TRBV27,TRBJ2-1,ASGGTYNEQF
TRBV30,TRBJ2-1,AWSPTGEVYNEQF
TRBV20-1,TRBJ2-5,SAYLSGGPQETQY
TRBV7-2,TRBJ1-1,ASSVGARTEAF
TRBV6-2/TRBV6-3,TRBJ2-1,ASSDRSYEQF
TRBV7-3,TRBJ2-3,ASSPSERDTQY
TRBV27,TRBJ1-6,ASSSRLKPISYNSPLH
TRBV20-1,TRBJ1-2,SAEATNGYGYT
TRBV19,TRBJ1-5,ASSLGTGFGNQPQH
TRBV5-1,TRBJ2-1,ASSSPGGSYNEQF
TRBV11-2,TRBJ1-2,ASSRLAGEVDGYT
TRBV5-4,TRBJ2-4,ASSLAEKLNIQY
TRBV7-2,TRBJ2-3,ASSWTSGGGNTDTQY
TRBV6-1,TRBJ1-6,ATCPGRARNSPLH
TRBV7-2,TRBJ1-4,ASRLEGWLAEKLF
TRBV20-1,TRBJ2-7,SASPAGGPDEQY
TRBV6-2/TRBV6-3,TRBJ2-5,ASSYSGAPGETQY